This T cell receptor (beta chain) emerged from a study of blood T cell repertoires in COVID-19 (TCRdb year 2020). Notes on the research overall: Samples covering the acute and convalescent phases of COVID-19 were provided by collaborators in the United States, Italy and Spain. The prospective study material was composed of cDNA or gDNA derived from T cells, B-cell-depleted T cells, or PBMCs. Deeply sampled blood TCRbeta repertoires from subjects exposed to, actively infected with, or recovered from COVID-19 were included in the dataset. The repertoires were released in a freely available public database meant as a resource for research on the immune response to SARS-CoV-2. Samples were obtained from the ongoing ImmuneRACE study (first 160 participants) and from 1,254 subjects provided by 6 global collaborators. A de-identified subject ID, COVID-19 status, age in years and sex were almost always included in the sample metadata. HLA class I and class II types, where available, came from metadata supplied by the sample provider rather than from assay-based typing. Overall results and qualifications from the work: The amount of clinical and demographic metadata varied by source and participant and was provided uncurated.

The immunoSEQ Assay, a bias-controlled multiplex PCR, was used to amplify TCRbeta CDR3 regions from genomic DNA. As for the authors' bioinformatics: Within the assay, amplification of reference gene primers was used to estimate how many nucleated cells each sample contained. Sequence reads were collapsed and filtered to measure the absolute abundance of every unique TCRbeta CDR3 rearrangement. For each sample, productive Simpson clonality was calculated by taking the square root of Simpson's diversity index across productive rearrangements. The table was pulled from immuneACCESS by TCRdb, which kept in-frame rearrangements only. Such tables lose some clones; where checked, under half of the loss comes from unresolved V genes, and the rest has no known cause. V and J calls and clone size come straight from that table; D and trimming were deduced from the DNA. Present in this sample are about 230,000 clones, 65% to 90% of which were seen just once. The ten largest clones represent around 10% of the sample.

With respect to this clone: The clone's antigen remains unknown. Base qualities are not recorded, but no much larger clone differs from it by a single base.

At one collaborating source in Seattle, patients were enrolled during active infection and were followed longitudinally through the course of disease. Collaborating institutions collected whole blood in K2EDTA tubes following their own protocols. For TCRbeta analysis, collaborators shipped samples in one of three forms: frozen whole blood, isolated PBMCs, or DNA extracted from either of those sample types. According to the germline V gene, CDR1 reads MGHRA and CDR2 reads YSYEKL. The V end loses 5 bases and the J end loses 1 base, and a stretch of 9 bases separates them. The CDR3 sequence holds 13 residues, the cysteine and phenylalanine included. Only the CDR3 region is kept as DNA, spanning 39 bases read in frame from base 1.

Sequencing input: peripheral blood. This receptor chain uses TRBV4-1 and TRBJ2-7, and possibly TRBD1, on 6 matching bases. This receptor was obtained from a man in his fifties or sixties with COVID-19, enrolled during active disease. At the DNA level, the sequence is TGCGCCAGCAGCTGGGACATATCCTACGAGCAGTACTTC. Its protein product is CASSWDISYEQYF.